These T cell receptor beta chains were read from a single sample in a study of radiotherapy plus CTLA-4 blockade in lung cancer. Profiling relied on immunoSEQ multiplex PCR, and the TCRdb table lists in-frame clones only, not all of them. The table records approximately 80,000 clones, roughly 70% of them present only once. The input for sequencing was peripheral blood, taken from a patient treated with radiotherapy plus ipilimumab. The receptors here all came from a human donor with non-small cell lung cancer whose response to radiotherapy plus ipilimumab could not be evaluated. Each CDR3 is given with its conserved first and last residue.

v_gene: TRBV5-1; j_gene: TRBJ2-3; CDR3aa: CASSLVVGSGTDTQYF
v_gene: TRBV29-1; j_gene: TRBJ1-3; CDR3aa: CSVGVTGPGNTIYF
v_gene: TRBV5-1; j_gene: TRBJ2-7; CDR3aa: CASSLRGQVTDEQYF
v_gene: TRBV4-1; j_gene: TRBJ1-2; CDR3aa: CASSQGDKDYGYTF
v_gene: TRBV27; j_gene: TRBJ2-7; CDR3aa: CAAGQGLRQYF
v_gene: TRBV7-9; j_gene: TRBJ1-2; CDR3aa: CASSPGTEYGYTF
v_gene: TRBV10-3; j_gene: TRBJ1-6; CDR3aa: CAISDSGNNSPLHF
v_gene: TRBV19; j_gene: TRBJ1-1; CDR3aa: CAVTTGRLDTEAFF
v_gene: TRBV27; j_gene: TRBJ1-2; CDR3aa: CASSLSPFRGNYGYTF
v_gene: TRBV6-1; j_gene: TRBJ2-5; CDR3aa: CASAGTVQETQYF
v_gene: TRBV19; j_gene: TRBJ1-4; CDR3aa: CASQTGQHEKLFF
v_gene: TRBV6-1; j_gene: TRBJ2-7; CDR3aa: CASSEAGSGRYEQYF
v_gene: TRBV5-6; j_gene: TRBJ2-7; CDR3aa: CASSFTGLLEQYF
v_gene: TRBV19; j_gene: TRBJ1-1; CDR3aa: CASSRDRLNTEAFF
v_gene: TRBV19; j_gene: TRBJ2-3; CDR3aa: CASSINEQGADTQYF
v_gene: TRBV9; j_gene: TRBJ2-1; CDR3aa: CASSVGSGQGFYEQFF
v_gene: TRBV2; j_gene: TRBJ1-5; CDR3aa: CASSVNRGLDQPQHF
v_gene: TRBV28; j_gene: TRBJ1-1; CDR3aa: CASSSTGTYGEAFF
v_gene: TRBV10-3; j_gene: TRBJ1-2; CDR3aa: CAISARTGSNYGYTF
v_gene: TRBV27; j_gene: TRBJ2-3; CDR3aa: CASSLRGLAGGADTQYF
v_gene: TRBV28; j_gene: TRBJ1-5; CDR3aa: CASSLFRQLRGNQPQHF
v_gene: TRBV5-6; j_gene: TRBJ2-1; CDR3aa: CASSYSGGAYNEQFF
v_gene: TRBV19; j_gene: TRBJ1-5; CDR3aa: CASGGQFNQPQHF